This T cell receptor beta chain was profiled in a study of CXCR3-negative and CXCR3-positive naive CD8 T cells. Looked up from germline, CDR1 is SGDLS and CDR2 is YYNGEE. The CDR3 has 16 residues. It was by 5' RACE with UMI labels that the TRB cDNA libraries were prepared. TCRdb reprocessed the 5' RACE reads and reports one entry per CDR3 protein, with no DNA. The listing records some 6,700 distinct CDR3 sequences. Its frequency marks this clonotype as medium-sized. The receptor's source is a human donor in good health. Some clones in this sample may be carry-over from other donors' samples. The rearrangement links TRBV9 to TRBJ2-1; there is no DNA to check the TCRdb D call of TRBD2. The sample comprised naive CXCR3- CD8+ T cells from blood. The subset: CD45RO-CCR7+CD27+CD95- naive CD8+ T cells lacking CXCR3 (TNR3-). The CDR3 spells CASSPREREIDNEQFF.